This T cell receptor (beta chain) was profiled in a study of CD8 T cells in Susac syndrome. Random hexamers primed reverse transcription of about 0.45 to 1 ug RNA. Coverage of TCR beta CDR3 amplification by immunoSEQ multiplex PCR extended to 54 Vbeta and 13 Jbeta. One entry per CDR3 protein results from TCRdb running MiXCR on the immunoSEQ multiplex PCR reads. The sample yields 130,000 to 150,000 distinct CDR3 sequences, about 93% seen once. The authors sequenced TCR beta from blood CD8+ and CD4+ T cells. CDR1 is SQVTM, CDR2 ANQGSEA, per germline. V was cut by 4 bases and J by 8 bases, with 8 bases left in between. CDR3 length: 10 amino acids.

This receptor was obtained from a human donor in good health. The chain combines TRBV29-1 with TRBJ1-1; no clear D gene. What was sequenced was CD8+ T cells from PBMCs. CDR3 sequence (DNA): TGCAGCGTTGGGCATCCCGAAGCTTTCTTT. Residues: CSVGHPEAFF.